Listed here is a single TCR beta chain. This specimen belongs to a study of blood T cell repertoires in COVID-19. For the study at large: PBMCs, B-cell-depleted T cells, or T cells provided the cDNA or gDNA that made up the material.

Between the trimmed V and J ends, which lost 6 bases and 2 bases, there was a span of 10 bases. Germline values: CDR1 ENHRY, CDR2 SYGVKD. The CDR3 is 13 residues long. Per the original data handling: How many nucleated cells were present was estimated from reference gene primer amplification. This table comes from immunoSEQ multiplex PCR, and its TCRdb copy is limited to in-frame clones, with some not included. For V, J and clone size, that table is used; D and trimming come from the DNA. The table has 100,000 to 110,000 clones, 70% to 90% seen once; the top ten hold about an eighth. This sequence joins TRBV10-3 and TRBJ1-1; weak D call: TRBD1 (5 bases). This TCR was recovered from a man aged 50 to 60 with active or convalescent COVID-19. Material: peripheral blood. The DNA for the CDR3 is TGTGCCATCAGCCCCGACAGAAACACTGAAGCTTTCTTT. It codes for CAISPDRNTEAFF.